Described below is a single TCR beta chain sequence and its context. This CDR3 has 13 amino acids. Trimming at V came to 4 bases and at J to 5 bases, leaving 4 bases not matched to a gene. Germline assignment: CDR1 WSHSY and CDR2 SAAADI. Authors' data handling: From reference gene primer amplification, estimates of nucleated cell counts were derived. Assay: immunoSEQ multiplex PCR; the TCRdb copy retains only in-frame clones and omits some. Clone size and the V and J calls come from that table; the DNA yielded D and trimming. Of about 260,000 clones listed, 87% are singletons. This sample is drawn from a study of blood T cell repertoires in COVID-19.

The sample taken for sequencing was peripheral blood. The clonotype was recovered from a woman between 35 and 50 years old who had recovered from COVID-19. The chain couples TRBV10-2 to TRBJ2-7, with TRBD1 matching 8 bases. The CDR3 nucleotides are TGCGCCAGCAGTGGTACAGGGGGAAACGAGCAGTACTTC. Amino acid sequence: CASSGTGGNEQYF.